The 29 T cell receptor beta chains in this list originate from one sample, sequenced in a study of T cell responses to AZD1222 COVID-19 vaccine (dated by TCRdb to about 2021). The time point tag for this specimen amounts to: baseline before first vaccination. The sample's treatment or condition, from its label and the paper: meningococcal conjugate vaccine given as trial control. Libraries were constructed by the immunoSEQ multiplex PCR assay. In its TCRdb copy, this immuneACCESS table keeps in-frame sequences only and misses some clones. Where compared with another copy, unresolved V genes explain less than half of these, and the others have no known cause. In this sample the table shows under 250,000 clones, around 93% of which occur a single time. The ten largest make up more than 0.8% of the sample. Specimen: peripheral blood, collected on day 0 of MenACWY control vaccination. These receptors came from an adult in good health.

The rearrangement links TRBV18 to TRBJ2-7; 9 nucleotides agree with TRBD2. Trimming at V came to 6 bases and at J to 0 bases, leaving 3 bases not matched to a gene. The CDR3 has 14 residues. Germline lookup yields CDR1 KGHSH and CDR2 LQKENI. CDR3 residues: CASSSGGSSYEQYF. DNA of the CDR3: TGTGCCAGCTCCAGCGGGGGGAGCTCCTACGAGCAGTACTTC.

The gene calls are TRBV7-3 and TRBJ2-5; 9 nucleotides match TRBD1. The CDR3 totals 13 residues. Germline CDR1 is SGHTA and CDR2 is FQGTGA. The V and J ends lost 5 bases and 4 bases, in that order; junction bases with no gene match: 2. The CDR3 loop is CASSADRGETQYF. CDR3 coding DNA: TGTGCCAGCAGCGCGGACAGGGGAGAGACCCAGTACTTC.

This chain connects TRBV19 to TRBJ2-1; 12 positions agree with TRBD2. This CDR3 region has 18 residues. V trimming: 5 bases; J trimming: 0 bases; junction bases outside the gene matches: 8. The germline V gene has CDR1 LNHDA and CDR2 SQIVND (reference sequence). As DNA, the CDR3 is TGTGCCAGTAGTGCTGGACTAGCGGGGCCCTTCTCCTACAATGAGCAGTTCTTC. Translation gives CASSAGLAGPFSYNEQFF. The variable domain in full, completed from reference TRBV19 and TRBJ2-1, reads DGGITQSPKYLFRKEGQNVTLSCEQNLNHDAMYWYRQDPGQGLRLIYYSQIVNDFQKGDIAEGYSVSREKKESFPLTVTSAQKNPTAFYLCASSAGLAGPFSYNEQFFGPGTRLTVL.

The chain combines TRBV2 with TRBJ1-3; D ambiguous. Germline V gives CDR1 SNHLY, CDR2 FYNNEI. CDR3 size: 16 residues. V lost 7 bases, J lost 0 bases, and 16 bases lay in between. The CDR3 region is CASMRTAADSGNTIYF. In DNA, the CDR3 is TGTGCCAGCATGAGGACGGCCGCCGACTCTGGAAACACCATATATTTT.

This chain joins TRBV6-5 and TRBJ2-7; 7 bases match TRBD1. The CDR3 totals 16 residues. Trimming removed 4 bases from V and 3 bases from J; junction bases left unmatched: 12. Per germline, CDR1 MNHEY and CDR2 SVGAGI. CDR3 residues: CASSSLGTARIYEQYF. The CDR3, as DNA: TGTGCCAGCAGTTCCCTCGGGACAGCGAGAATCTACGAGCAGTACTTC.

CDR3 sequence (DNA): TGTGCCAGCAGTCGTGACAGGGCCCGCACAGATACGCAGTATTTT. It codes for CASSRDRARTDTQYF. The chain links TRBV6-5 to TRBJ2-3, with TRBD1 matching 7 bases. Trimming at V came to 5 bases and at J to 1 base, leaving 6 bases not matched to a gene. Looked up from germline, CDR1 is MNHEY and CDR2 is SVGAGI. The CDR3 has 15 residues.

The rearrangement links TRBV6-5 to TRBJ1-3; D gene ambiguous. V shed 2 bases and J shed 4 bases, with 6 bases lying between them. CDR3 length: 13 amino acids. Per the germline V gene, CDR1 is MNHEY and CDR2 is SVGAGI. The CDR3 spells CASSYGGGNTIYF. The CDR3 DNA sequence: TGTGCCAGCAGTTACGGCGGGGGAAACACCATATATTTT.

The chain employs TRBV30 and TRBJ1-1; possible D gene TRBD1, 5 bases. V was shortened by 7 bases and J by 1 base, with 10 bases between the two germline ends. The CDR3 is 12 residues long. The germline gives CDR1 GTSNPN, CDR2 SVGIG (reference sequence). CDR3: CASRTGNTEAFF. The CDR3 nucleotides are TGTGCCTCCAGAACAGGGAACACTGAAGCTTTCTTT.

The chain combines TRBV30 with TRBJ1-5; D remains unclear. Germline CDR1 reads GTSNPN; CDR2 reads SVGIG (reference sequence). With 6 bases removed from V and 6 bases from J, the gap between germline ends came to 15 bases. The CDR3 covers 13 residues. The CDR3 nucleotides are TGTGCCTGTAACGGCCAAGCAGGTCAGCCCCAGCATTTT. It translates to CACNGQAGQPQHF.

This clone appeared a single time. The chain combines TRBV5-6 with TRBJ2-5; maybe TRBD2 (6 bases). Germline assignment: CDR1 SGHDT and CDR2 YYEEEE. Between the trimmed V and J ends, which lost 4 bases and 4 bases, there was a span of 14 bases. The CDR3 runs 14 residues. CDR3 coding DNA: TGTGCCAGCAGCCCGGCGGGACGAGGAGAGACCCAGTACTTC. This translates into CASSPAGRGETQYF.

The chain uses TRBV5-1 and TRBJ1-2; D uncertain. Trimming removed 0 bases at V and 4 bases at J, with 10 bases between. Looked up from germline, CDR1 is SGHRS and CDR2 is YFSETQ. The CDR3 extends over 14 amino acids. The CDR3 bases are TGCGCCAGCAGCTTGGGTGTCAGCACCTATGGCTACACCTTC. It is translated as CASSLGVSTYGYTF.

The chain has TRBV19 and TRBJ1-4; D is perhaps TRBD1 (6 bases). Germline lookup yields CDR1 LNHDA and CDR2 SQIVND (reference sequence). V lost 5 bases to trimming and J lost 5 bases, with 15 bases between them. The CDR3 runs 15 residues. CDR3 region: CASSSRGGTNEKLFF. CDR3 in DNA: TGTGCCAGTAGTTCTCGGGGTGGGACAAATGAAAAACTGTTTTTT.

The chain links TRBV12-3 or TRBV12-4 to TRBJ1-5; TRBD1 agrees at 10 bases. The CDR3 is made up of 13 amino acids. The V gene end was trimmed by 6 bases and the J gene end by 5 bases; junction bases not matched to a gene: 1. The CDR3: CASRGTGDQPQHF. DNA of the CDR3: TGTGCCAGCAGGGGGACAGGGGATCAGCCCCAGCATTTT.

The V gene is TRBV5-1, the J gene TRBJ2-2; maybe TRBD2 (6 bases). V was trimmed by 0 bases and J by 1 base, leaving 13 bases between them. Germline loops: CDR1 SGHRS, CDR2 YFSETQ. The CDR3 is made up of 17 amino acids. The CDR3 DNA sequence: TGCGCCAGCAGCTTGGCCGTGGGGCGGGGGAACACCGGGGAGCTGTTTTTT. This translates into CASSLAVGRGNTGELFF.

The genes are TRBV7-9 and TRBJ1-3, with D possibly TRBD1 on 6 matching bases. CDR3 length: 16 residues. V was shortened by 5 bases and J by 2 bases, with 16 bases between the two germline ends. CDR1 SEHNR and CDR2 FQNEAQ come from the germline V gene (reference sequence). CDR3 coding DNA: TGTGCCAGCAGCCAGGAGGGGGGCGTTCCTGGAAACACCATATATTTT. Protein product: CASSQEGGVPGNTIYF.

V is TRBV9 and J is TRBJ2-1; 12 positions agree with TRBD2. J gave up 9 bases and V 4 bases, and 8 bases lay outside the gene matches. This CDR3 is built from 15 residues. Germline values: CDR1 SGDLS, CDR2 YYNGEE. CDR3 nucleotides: TGTGCCAGCAGCCTACGGACTAGCGGGGTGAGTGAGCAGTTCTTC. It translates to CASSLRTSGVSEQFF.

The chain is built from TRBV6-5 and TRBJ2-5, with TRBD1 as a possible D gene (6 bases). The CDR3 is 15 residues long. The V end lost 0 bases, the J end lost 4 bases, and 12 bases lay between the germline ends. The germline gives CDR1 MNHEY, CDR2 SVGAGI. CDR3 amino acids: CASSYSYRAGETQYF. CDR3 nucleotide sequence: TGTGCCAGCAGTTACTCGTACAGGGCAGGAGAGACCCAGTACTTC.

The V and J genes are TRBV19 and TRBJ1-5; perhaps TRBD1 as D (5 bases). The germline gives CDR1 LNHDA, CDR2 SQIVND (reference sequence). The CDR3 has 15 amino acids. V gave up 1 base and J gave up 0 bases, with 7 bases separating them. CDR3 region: CASSIGDYSNQPQHF. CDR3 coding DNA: TGTGCCAGTAGTATAGGGGACTATAGCAATCAGCCCCAGCATTTT.

CDR3 residues: CASTGQGNTGELFF. The CDR3 nucleotides read TGTGCCAGTACGGGACAGGGGAACACCGGGGAGCTGTTTTTT. This chain links TRBV19 with TRBJ2-2, with TRBD1 identical over 9 bases. Germline V gives CDR1 LNHDA, CDR2 SQIVND (reference sequence). CDR3 size: 14 residues. The V segment lost 7 bases and the J segment 1 base; nucleotides outside the gene matches: 1.

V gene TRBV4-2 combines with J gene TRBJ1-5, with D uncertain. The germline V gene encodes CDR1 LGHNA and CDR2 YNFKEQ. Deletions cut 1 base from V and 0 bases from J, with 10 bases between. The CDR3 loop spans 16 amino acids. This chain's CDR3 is CASSQGTANSNQPQHF. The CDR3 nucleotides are TGTGCCAGCAGCCAAGGGACGGCTAATAGCAATCAGCCCCAGCATTTT.

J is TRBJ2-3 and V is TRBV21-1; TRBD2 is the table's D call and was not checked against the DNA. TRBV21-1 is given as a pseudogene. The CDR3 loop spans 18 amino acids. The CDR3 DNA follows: TGTGCCAGCAGCGCAAGAAAGGTCCGGAGCACCTGCACAGATACGCAGTATTTT. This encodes CASSARKVRSTCTDTQYF.

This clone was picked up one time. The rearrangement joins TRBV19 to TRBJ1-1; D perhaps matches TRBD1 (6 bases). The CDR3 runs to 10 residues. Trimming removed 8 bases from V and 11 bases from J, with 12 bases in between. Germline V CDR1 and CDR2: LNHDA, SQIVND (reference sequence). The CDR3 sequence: CASGQSKAFF. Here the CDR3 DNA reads TGTGCCAGTGGACAGAGTAAGGCTTTCTTT.

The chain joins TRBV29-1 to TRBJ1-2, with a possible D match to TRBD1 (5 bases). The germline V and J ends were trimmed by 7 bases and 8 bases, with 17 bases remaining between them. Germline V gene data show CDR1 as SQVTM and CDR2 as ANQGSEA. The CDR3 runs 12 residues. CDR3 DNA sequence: TGCAGCGCCAAGCAGGGTGGGGGAGGCTACACCTTC. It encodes CSAKQGGGGYTF.

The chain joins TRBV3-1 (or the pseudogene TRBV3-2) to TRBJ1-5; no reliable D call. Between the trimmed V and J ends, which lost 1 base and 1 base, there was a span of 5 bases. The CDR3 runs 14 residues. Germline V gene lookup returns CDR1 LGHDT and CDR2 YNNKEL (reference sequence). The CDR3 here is CASSQGQSNQPQHF. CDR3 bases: TGTGCCAGCAGCCAAGGTCAGAGCAATCAGCCCCAGCATTTT.

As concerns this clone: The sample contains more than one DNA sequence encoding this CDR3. CDR3 in amino acids: CASSSGQGNSPLHF. The DNA for the CDR3 is TGTGCCAGCAGCTCGGGACAGGGGAATTCACCCCTCCACTTT. This chain joins TRBV7-2 and TRBJ1-6; 10 bases are shared with TRBD1. V shed 4 bases, J shed 7 bases, and the junction held 1 base outside the gene matches. The CDR3 is 14 residues long. Looked up from germline, CDR1 is SGHTA and CDR2 is FQGNSA.

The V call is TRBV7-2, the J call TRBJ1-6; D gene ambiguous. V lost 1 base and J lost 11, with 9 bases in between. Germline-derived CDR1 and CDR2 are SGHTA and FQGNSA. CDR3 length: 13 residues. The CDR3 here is CASSLDWFPPLHF. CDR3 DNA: TGTGCCAGCAGCTTAGACTGGTTTCCACCCCTCCACTTT.

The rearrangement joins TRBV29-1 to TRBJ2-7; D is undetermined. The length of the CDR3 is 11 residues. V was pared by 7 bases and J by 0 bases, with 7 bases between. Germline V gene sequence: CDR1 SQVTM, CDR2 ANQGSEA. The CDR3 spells CSGVRSYEQYF. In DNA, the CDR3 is TGCAGCGGAGTCCGCTCCTACGAGCAGTACTTC.

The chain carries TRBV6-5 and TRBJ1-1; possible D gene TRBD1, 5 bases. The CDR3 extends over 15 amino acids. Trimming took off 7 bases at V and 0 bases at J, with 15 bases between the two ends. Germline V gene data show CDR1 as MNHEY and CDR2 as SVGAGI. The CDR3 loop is CASKVSGKVNTEAFF. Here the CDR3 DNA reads TGTGCCAGCAAAGTCTCAGGGAAGGTGAACACTGAAGCTTTCTTT.

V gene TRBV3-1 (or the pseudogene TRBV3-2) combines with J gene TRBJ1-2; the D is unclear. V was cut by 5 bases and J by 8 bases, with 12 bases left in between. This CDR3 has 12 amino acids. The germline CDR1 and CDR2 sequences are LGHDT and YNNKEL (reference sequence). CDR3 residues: CASSFTTRGYTF. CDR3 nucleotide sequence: TGTGCCAGCAGCTTTACGACGCGAGGCTACACCTTC.